Below, 32 T cell receptor beta chains from the same sample are listed, as sequenced in a study of T-cell reconstitution after alpha-beta-depleted transplantation in children. Library preparation (for TCRbeta) was performed with unique molecular identifiers. TCRdb used MiXCR to reprocess the PCR reads, holding one entry per CDR3 protein. The sample contains 550,000 to 800,000 distinct CDR3 sequences, around 13% of which appear only once. Sample: PBMCs, taken before TCRalphabeta/CD19-depleted stem cell transplant. These TCRs come from a girl aged 2-10 years with congenital amegakaryocytic thrombocytopenia, due to receive a stem cell transplant.

V is TRBV6-5 and J is TRBJ2-7, with 8 bases aligning to TRBD1. With 2 bases clipped from V and 6 bases from J, the junction kept 12 bases outside the gene matches. The CDR3 is 16 amino acids. Germline values: CDR1 MNHEY, CDR2 SVGAGI. In DNA, the CDR3 is TGTGCCAGCAGTTACAATTATCAGGGGGCCGGTGGCGAGCAGTACTTC. Translation: CASSYNYQGAGGEQYF.

In its sample, this clonotype was seen a few times. This chain joins TRBV30 and TRBJ1-5; no clear D. The CDR3 consists of 15 residues. Trimming pared 0 bases from V and 2 bases from J, leaving 11 bases between. From germline, CDR1 is GTSNPN and CDR2 SVGIG (reference sequence). For the CDR3, the DNA is TGTGCCTGGAGTGTACAAGGGTCGCGCAATCAGCCCCAGCATTTT. It yields the protein CAWSVQGSRNQPQHF.

The chain recombines TRBV7-3 with TRBJ2-5; weak D call: TRBD2 (5 bases). The CDR3 is 13 residues long. The V gene's germline CDR1 is SGHTA and CDR2 FQGTGA. The V gene lost 4 bases and the J gene lost 5 bases, with 11 bases spanning the gap. CDR3 loop: CASSSRSGETQYF. CDR3 in DNA: TGTGCCAGCAGCTCACGATCGGGGGAGACCCAGTACTTC.

The V call is TRBV2, the J call TRBJ2-3; 7 nucleotides line up with TRBD2. The CDR3 is 14 residues long. With V trimmed by 8 bases and J by 4 bases, 9 bases remained unmatched. Germline lookup yields CDR1 SNHLY and CDR2 FYNNEI. CDR3 DNA sequence: TGTGCCAGCGGCGGACTAGTTTTAGCAGATACGCAGTATTTT. Encoded protein: CASGGLVLADTQYF.

This chain connects TRBV12-3 or TRBV12-4 to TRBJ2-7; D might be TRBD2 (6 bases). The V end was cut by 6 bases, the J end by 2 bases, with 14 bases between. The CDR3 is made up of 14 amino acids. CDR3 in amino acids: CASRWTILAYEQYF. CDR3 in DNA: TGTGCCAGCAGGTGGACTATTCTCGCCTACGAGCAGTACTTC.

The rearrangement joins TRBV30 to TRBJ1-5; D unresolved. Trimming took 5 bases from V and 3 from J, leaving 8 bases between them. The CDR3 runs to 12 residues. Germline V gene sequence: CDR1 GTSNPN, CDR2 SVGIG (reference sequence). The chain's CDR3 is CAWDRDNQPQHF. The CDR3, as DNA: TGTGCCTGGGACCGGGACAATCAGCCCCAGCATTTT. Full variable domain (missing parts from reference TRBV30 and TRBJ1-5): SQTIHQWPATLVQPVGSPLSLECTVEGTSNPNLYWYRQAAGRGLQLLFYSVGIGQISSEVPQNLSASRPQDRQFILSSKKLLLSDSGFYLCAWDRDNQPQHFGDGTRLSIL.

This clonotype was observed a handful of times. The chain is built from TRBV30 and TRBJ1-5; weak D call: TRBD1 (5 bases). This CDR3 has 14 residues. With 5 bases removed from V and 2 bases from J, the gap between germline ends came to 13 bases. CDR1 is GTSNPN and CDR2 is SVGIG in the germline V gene (reference sequence). This CDR3 reads CAWSAGRGNQPQHF. The CDR3 DNA sequence: TGTGCCTGGTCCGCCGGCAGGGGCAATCAGCCCCAGCATTTT.

The chain has TRBV20-1 and TRBJ2-1, with D tentatively TRBD1 (6 bases). CDR3 length: 18 residues. From germline, CDR1 is DFQATT and CDR2 SNEGSKA (reference sequence). V was pared by 2 bases and J by 0 bases, with 20 bases between. The CDR3 DNA follows: TGCAGTGCTAGAAGCGTCAGGGGCGTCCAAAGCTCCTACAATGAGCAGTTCTTC. Amino acid sequence: CSARSVRGVQSSYNEQFF.

Many counts were recorded for this clonotype. The V and J genes are TRBV29-1 and TRBJ1-2; 7 bases align to TRBD1. CDR3 length: 14 amino acids. The germline gives CDR1 SQVTM, CDR2 ANQGSEA. Unmatched junction bases numbered 11, after V lost 7 bases and J lost 3 bases. CDR3 in DNA: TGCAGCGCCGCAGGGGGGGAGACAGACTATGGCTACACCTTC. Translation: CSAAGGETDYGYTF.

In the case of this clonotype: This CDR3 is missing its conserved last phenylalanine or tryptophan, likely due to a read error. The genes are TRBV9 and TRBJ2-5, with 10 bases aligning to TRBD2. The CDR3 totals 19 residues. The V segment lost 0 bases and the J segment 5 bases; nucleotides outside the gene matches: 16. From germline, CDR1 is SGDLS and CDR2 YYNGEE. The CDR3 sequence: CASSVDPPKREGLQETQYY. CDR3 bases: TGTGCCAGCAGCGTAGATCCCCCGAAGCGGGAGGGCCTTCAGGAGACCCAGTACTAC.

The chain has TRBV5-1 and TRBJ2-1; TRBD2 aligns across 12 bases. Looked up from germline, CDR1 is SGHRS and CDR2 is YFSETQ. The ends lost 0 bases at V and 14 bases at J; junction bases unmatched: 6. This CDR3 spans 14 amino acids. DNA for the CDR3: TGCGCCAGCAGCTTGGTCCTAGCGGGAGGGCACGAGTTCTTC. Its protein product is CASSLVLAGGHEFF.

The chain carries TRBV15 and TRBJ2-7; no reliable D call. This CDR3 is 11 amino acids long. V was cut by 7 bases and J by 4 bases, with 8 bases left in between. Germline CDR1 and CDR2: LNHNV and YYDKDF (reference sequence). CDR3 protein: CATMDGYEQYF. The CDR3 DNA follows: TGTGCCACCATGGACGGGTACGAGCAGTACTTC.

This clonotype was counted between two and nine times. The chain combines TRBV12-3 or TRBV12-4 with TRBJ2-7; 13 bases match TRBD2. V was pared by 4 bases and J by 6 bases, with 9 bases of the junction left unmatched. This CDR3 is 16 amino acids long. CDR3 protein: CASSSGLAGYASEQYF. As DNA, the CDR3 is TGTGCCAGCAGTTCGGGACTAGCGGGATACGCCTCCGAGCAGTACTTC.

This clonotype was found many times. This rearrangement joins TRBV11-2 to TRBJ2-3, with a weak D call TRBD2 (6 bases). CDR1 is SGHAT and CDR2 is FQNNGV in the germline V gene. The CDR3 is 16 amino acids. V was shortened by 1 base and J by 0 bases, with 11 bases between the two germline ends. CDR3 region: CASSLGTGVSTDTQYF. CDR3 sequence (DNA): TGTGCCAGCAGCTTAGGTACGGGGGTTAGCACAGATACGCAGTATTTT. The whole variable domain, remainder taken from reference TRBV11-2 and TRBJ2-3, is EAGVAQSPRYKIIEKRQSVAFWCNPISGHATLYWYQQILGQGPKLLIQFQNNGVVDDSQLPKDRFSAERLKGVDSTLKIQPAKLEDSAVYLCASSLGTGVSTDTQYFGPGTRLTVL.

This chain connects TRBV5-1 to TRBJ1-1, with D tentatively TRBD1 (5 bases). CDR3 length: 15 residues. Germline values: CDR1 SGHRS, CDR2 YFSETQ. V was clipped by 1 base and J by 1 base, with 11 bases between them. The CDR3 is CASSLSSRENTEAFF. The CDR3 DNA follows: TGCGCCAGCAGCTTGTCTTCCAGGGAGAACACTGAAGCTTTCTTT.

This clonotype was picked up many times. The V call is TRBV20-1, the J call TRBJ1-1; no definite D call. The CDR3 contains 15 residues. Trimming left V 0 bases short and J 4 bases short, with 15 bases between. The germline V gene encodes CDR1 DFQATT and CDR2 SNEGSKA (reference sequence). The CDR3 is CSARDSVRAVTEAFF. DNA of the CDR3: TGCAGTGCTAGAGATTCTGTTCGGGCCGTCACTGAAGCTTTCTTT.

This rearrangement joins TRBV5-1 to TRBJ2-1; D unresolved. The length of the CDR3 is 15 residues. Germline V lookup: CDR1 SGHRS, CDR2 YFSETQ. Trimming pared 1 base from V and 0 bases from J, leaving 8 bases between. The CDR3 loop is CASSLYRPSYNEQFF. CDR3 in DNA: TGCGCCAGCAGCTTGTACAGACCCTCCTACAATGAGCAGTTCTTC. The entire variable domain, with the rest obtained from reference TRBV5-1 and TRBJ2-1, is as follows: KAGVTQTPRYLIKTRGQQVTLSCSPISGHRSVSWYQQTPGQGLQFLFEYFSETQRNKGNFPGRFSGRQFSNSRSEMNVSTLELGDSALYLCASSLYRPSYNEQFFGPGTRLTVL.

This clonotype was counted many times. This chain uses TRBV4-2 with TRBJ2-1; TRBD2 aligns across 11 bases. There are 17 residues in the CDR3. The germline CDR1 and CDR2 sequences are LGHNA and YNFKEQ. V was clipped by 3 bases and J by 4 bases; unmatched bases: 8. The CDR3 sequence: CASSHGTGTSGYNEQFF. The CDR3 coding sequence is TGTGCCAGCAGCCACGGAACCGGGACTAGCGGTTACAATGAGCAGTTCTTC.

V gene TRBV20-1 combines with J gene TRBJ2-5, with D possibly being TRBD1 (7 bases). The CDR3 runs 15 residues. V was shortened by 4 bases and J by 1 base, with 16 bases between the two germline ends. Germline CDR1 is DFQATT and CDR2 is SNEGSKA (reference sequence). In DNA form, the CDR3 reads TGCAGTGCTATTCTACCCAGGGGGGCCCAAGAGACCCAGTACTTC. Amino acids: CSAILPRGAQETQYF.

This clonotype was seen ten or more times. The gene calls are TRBV7-9 and TRBJ2-7, with 7 nucleotides matching TRBD1. CDR1 SEHNR and CDR2 FQNEAQ come from the germline V gene (reference sequence). Germline trimming cut 5 bases from V and 3 bases from J; bases unmatched to any gene: 13. The length of the CDR3 is 16 residues. The CDR3 nucleotides read TGTGCCAGCAGCCCGCTGTCTTGGGACAGCTTCTACGAGCAGTACTTC. Translation: CASSPLSWDSFYEQYF.

The gene calls are TRBV7-6 and TRBJ2-3, with unresolved D. CDR1 SGHVS and CDR2 FNYEAQ come from the germline V gene. The CDR3 is 13 residues long. Deletions cut 5 bases from V and 5 bases from J, with 11 bases between. CDR3 region: CASSVLEIDTQYF. The CDR3 region has the DNA TGTGCCAGCAGCGTTCTAGAGATAGATACGCAGTATTTT.

This clonotype was observed a handful of times. This sequence joins TRBV28 and TRBJ2-5, with D hard to call. V lost 5 bases, J lost 0 bases, and 7 bases lay in between. Looked up from germline, CDR1 is MDHEN and CDR2 is SYDVKM. CDR3 length: 13 amino acids. The CDR3 is CASSHDHQETQYF. The DNA of the CDR3 is TGTGCCAGCAGTCATGACCACCAAGAGACCCAGTACTTC. Supplemented by reference TRBV28 and TRBJ2-5, the full variable domain reads DVKVTQSSRYLVKRTGEKVFLECVQDMDHENMFWYRQDPGLGLRLIYFSYDVKMKEKGDIPEGYSVSREKKERFSLILESASTNQTSMYLCASSHDHQETQYFGPGTRLLVL.

This clonotype was counted many times. This chain uses TRBV20-1 with TRBJ1-2; D not resolved. There are 13 residues in the CDR3. CDR1 DFQATT and CDR2 SNEGSKA come from the germline V gene (reference sequence). V dropped 3 bases and J dropped 0 bases, with 8 bases sitting between them. CDR3 protein: CSASGLANYGYTF. The DNA of the CDR3 is TGCAGTGCTAGCGGACTAGCTAACTATGGCTACACCTTC.

The chain couples TRBV5-1 to TRBJ2-1; 10 positions agree with TRBD2. The CDR3 consists of 18 residues. The germline gives CDR1 SGHRS, CDR2 YFSETQ. V shed 2 bases and J 0 bases; nucleotides not matched to a gene: 8. The CDR3 DNA reads TGCGCCAGCAGCTTCCTAGCGGGAGATCCCAGCTCCTACAATGAGCAGTTCTTC. Its translation is CASSFLAGDPSSYNEQFF.

This clonotype showed up just a few times. The CDR3 nucleotides are TGCAGTGCTAGCCGACCAAGGGATGAGCAGTTCTTC. The encoded protein is CSASRPRDEQFF. The chain couples TRBV20-1 to TRBJ2-1; D not resolved. The CDR3 covers 12 residues. The V end lost 3 bases, the J end lost 8 bases, and 11 bases lay between the germline ends. Per germline, CDR1 DFQATT and CDR2 SNEGSKA (reference sequence).

This clonotype was recorded many times. The V and J genes are TRBV20-1 and TRBJ1-5; D ambiguous. The CDR3 has 16 amino acids. Trimming left V 3 bases short and J 0 bases short, with 15 bases between. Looked up from germline, CDR1 is DFQATT and CDR2 is SNEGSKA (reference sequence). The CDR3 nucleotides are TGCAGTGCTAGTTGGGTCCGACGGGGTAGCAATCAGCCCCAGCATTTT. It is translated as CSASWVRRGSNQPQHF.

This clonotype appeared many times. V gene TRBV5-1 combines with J gene TRBJ2-7, with 10 bases lining up with TRBD1. Germline CDR1 reads SGHRS; CDR2 reads YFSETQ. The CDR3 consists of 18 residues. V lost 2 bases, J lost 2 bases, and 13 bases stayed unmatched. This chain's CDR3 is CASSFRGQGFVPTYEQYF. For the CDR3, the DNA is TGCGCCAGCAGCTTTCGGGGACAGGGGTTTGTCCCGACCTACGAGCAGTACTTC. The variable domain in full, completed from reference TRBV5-1 and TRBJ2-7, reads KAGVTQTPRYLIKTRGQQVTLSCSPISGHRSVSWYQQTPGQGLQFLFEYFSETQRNKGNFPGRFSGRQFSNSRSEMNVSTLELGDSALYLCASSFRGQGFVPTYEQYFGPGTRLTVT.

The chain recombines TRBV5-6 with TRBJ1-2, with 8 bases matching TRBD1. This CDR3 spans 14 amino acids. The germline V gene has CDR1 SGHDT and CDR2 YYEEEE. V lost 5 bases and J lost 8; bases outside the gene matches: 11. The CDR3 sequence: CASRMETTGGGYTF. The DNA of the CDR3 is TGTGCCAGCAGAATGGAGACTACAGGGGGAGGCTACACCTTC.

In the case of this clonotype: This clone may be a read error of a much larger clone one base away. The rearrangement joins TRBV28 to TRBJ2-7; 10 nucleotides line up with TRBD2. The CDR3 runs to 18 residues. Germline V CDR1 and CDR2: MDHEN, SYDVKM. Unmatched junction bases numbered 10, after V lost 2 bases and J lost 0 bases. The CDR3 DNA reads as TGTGCCAGCAGTTTAGGAATAGCGGGAGGCCGTATCTCCTACGAGCAGTACTTC. It yields the protein CASSLGIAGGRISYEQYF.

The table lists this clonotype with a few counts. The rearrangement joins TRBV27 to TRBJ1-2, with 9 bases identical to TRBD1. The CDR3 runs 18 residues. The V gene's germline CDR1 is MNHEY and CDR2 SMNVEV (reference sequence). Unmatched junction bases numbered 15, after V lost 2 bases and J lost 5 bases. CDR3 DNA sequence: TGTGCCAGCAGTTTAGCGTCCAACAGGGGGCCTACCCCTTATGGCTACACCTTC. It encodes CASSLASNRGPTPYGYTF.

This clonotype was counted many times. The chain has TRBV4-1 and TRBJ2-3; D gene ambiguous. Per germline, CDR1 MGHRA and CDR2 YSYEKL. This CDR3 is built from 16 residues. Deletions cut 2 bases from V and 3 bases from J, with 15 bases between. The CDR3 bases are TGCGCCAGCAGCCAATCGTCCAACGGCCGAACAGATACGCAGTATTTT. Translating gives CASSQSSNGRTDTQYF.

This clonotype was seen a few times. The CDR3 spells CASSSLAGGWDEQYF. CDR3 DNA: TGTGCCAGCAGCTCCTTAGCGGGAGGATGGGACGAGCAGTACTTC. This sequence joins TRBV7-2 and TRBJ2-7, with 10 nucleotides matching TRBD2. Germline values: CDR1 SGHTA, CDR2 FQGNSA. The CDR3 runs to 15 residues. The J segment lost 5 bases and the V segment lost 4 bases, leaving 8 bases of the junction unmatched.